These 25 T cell receptor beta chains were sequenced from one sample in a study of T-cell reconstitution after alpha-beta-depleted transplantation in children. Preparation of the TCRbeta library involved a method that used unique molecular identifiers. TCRdb re-called the PCR reads through MiXCR, storing one row per CDR3 protein. The sample holds 600,000 or so distinct CDR3 sequences, roughly 23% seen once. This material consisted of PBMCs, mostly from graft donor cells, taken 360 days after TCRalphabeta/CD19-depleted stem cell transplant. The receptors come from a boy under three years old who had a stem cell transplant for acute myeloid leukemia, so the T cells may come from the graft donor.

The V gene is TRBV20-1, the J gene TRBJ2-3; either TRBD1 or TRBD2 may supply D (6 bases each). This CDR3 spans 14 amino acids. Per the germline V gene, CDR1 is DFQATT and CDR2 is SNEGSKA (reference sequence). V was trimmed by 0 bases and J by 6 bases, leaving 13 bases between them. This CDR3 reads CSAREGRGRDTQYF. For the CDR3, the DNA is TGCAGTGCTAGAGAAGGACGGGGGCGGGATACGCAGTATTTT.

The table lists this clonotype with many counts. The chain joins TRBV6-6 to TRBJ2-1, with D perhaps matching TRBD1 (6 bases). Germline V gene lookup returns CDR1 MNHNY and CDR2 SVGAGI (reference sequence). V was trimmed by 2 bases and J by 10 bases, leaving 6 bases between them. CDR3 size: 11 residues. The CDR3: CASSYGTEQFF. The CDR3 DNA is TGTGCCAGCAGTTACGGGACAGAGCAGTTCTTC.

The V gene is TRBV6-4, the J gene TRBJ2-2; D is unclear. V was clipped by 3 bases and J by 7 bases, with 12 bases between them. Germline values: CDR1 MRHNA, CDR2 SNTAGT. The CDR3 runs 14 residues. CDR3 loop: CASSEYRQSGELFF. CDR3 sequence (DNA): TGTGCCAGCAGTGAATATCGTCAGAGCGGGGAGCTGTTTTTT.

This clonotype occurred a few times. The chain has TRBV20-1 and TRBJ2-1; 8 positions match TRBD1. Losses at the gene ends were 0 bases for V and 7 bases for J; bases not matched to a gene: 11. There are 16 residues in the CDR3. Germline lookup yields CDR1 DFQATT and CDR2 SNEGSKA (reference sequence). The CDR3 bases are TGCAGTGCTAGAGATCTTCAGGGGGCGCCCCCGAATGAGCAGTTCTTC. Its translation is CSARDLQGAPPNEQFF.

V is TRBV4-2 and J is TRBJ1-4, with D perhaps TRBD1 (5 bases). Germline V gene lookup returns CDR1 LGHNA and CDR2 YNFKEQ. V was clipped by 2 bases and J by 8 bases, with 12 bases between them. The CDR3 sequence is 14 residues long. The chain's CDR3 is CASSQTGDEEKLFF. DNA of the CDR3: TGTGCCAGCAGCCAAACGGGGGACGAGGAAAAACTGTTTTTT.

This clonotype appeared a few times. The rearrangement joins TRBV4-3 to TRBJ1-2, with no clear D. V lost 3 bases and J lost 0, with 11 bases in between. Germline V lookup: CDR1 LGHNA, CDR2 YSLEER. The CDR3 length is 15 residues. The CDR3 protein is CASSQLGIANYGYTF. In nucleotides, the CDR3 is TGCGCCAGCAGCCAGCTAGGGATTGCTAACTATGGCTACACCTTC.

This clonotype came up a few times. The V gene is TRBV28, the J gene TRBJ2-1, with D possibly called TRBD1 or TRBD2 (5 bases each). Trimming took 8 bases from V and 1 from J, leaving 9 bases between them. The length of the CDR3 is 13 residues. Germline V gives CDR1 MDHEN, CDR2 SYDVKM. CDR3: CASRWGSYNEQFF. CDR3 sequence (DNA): TGTGCCAGCCGTTGGGGGTCCTACAATGAGCAGTTCTTC. Full variable domain (remainder filled in from reference TRBV28 and TRBJ2-1): DVKVTQSSRYLVKRTGEKVFLECVQDMDHENMFWYRQDPGLGLRLIYFSYDVKMKEKGDIPEGYSVSREKKERFSLILESASTNQTSMYLCASRWGSYNEQFFGPGTRLTVL.

The chain combines TRBV27 with TRBJ2-7; 7 positions agree with TRBD2. This CDR3 has 10 amino acids. J lost 12 bases, V lost 8 bases, and 7 bases had no gene match. Per the germline V gene, CDR1 is MNHEY and CDR2 is SMNVEV (reference sequence). DNA of the CDR3: TGTGCCAGCCGGGGGGAAAAATGGTACGTC. It specifies CASRGEKWYV.

This clonotype was recorded at least ten times. The chain has TRBV7-2 and TRBJ1-3; TRBD1 matches 7 bases. Germline CDR1 is SGHTA and CDR2 is FQGNSA. J was trimmed by 7 bases and V by 1 base; bases with no gene match: 7. The CDR3 runs 15 residues. CDR3 in DNA: TGTGCCAGCAGCTTAGTAGGGGGCATGCGGAACACCATATATTTT. Encoded protein: CASSLVGGMRNTIYF.

This chain uses TRBV7-8 with TRBJ2-7, with TRBD2 matching over 7 bases. Germline assignment: CDR1 SGHVS and CDR2 FQNEAQ. The CDR3 sequence is 14 residues long. The ends lost 3 bases at V and 7 bases at J; junction bases unmatched: 9. CDR3 nucleotide sequence: TGTGCCAGCAGCTTGGGGGGGTATGGAGGTGAGCAGTACGTC. Its protein product is CASSLGGYGGEQYV.

This clonotype has more than one count but fewer than ten. The V call is TRBV7-2, the J call TRBJ2-7; possible D gene TRBD1, 5 bases. Germline V gene sequence: CDR1 SGHTA, CDR2 FQGNSA. The CDR3 totals 16 residues. V was cut by 4 bases and J by 0 bases, with 16 bases left in between. The DNA of the CDR3 is TGTGCCAGCAGCTCCCTAGGGGCAGCGAACTCCTACGAGCAGTACTTC. Translated, it gives CASSSLGAANSYEQYF.

The chain has TRBV9 and TRBJ1-2; D is unclear. The germline V gene has CDR1 SGDLS and CDR2 YYNGEE. The V end was cut by 4 bases, the J end by 7 bases, with 17 bases between. There are 14 residues in the CDR3. The CDR3, as DNA: TGTGCCAGCAGCCCCACCTGGGCAGGTGGTGGCTACACCTTC. Translation gives CASSPTWAGGGYTF. Combining the CDR3 with reference TRBV9 and TRBJ1-2 gives the whole variable domain DSGVTQTPKHLITATGQRVTLRCSPRSGDLSVYWYQQSLDQGLQFLIQYYNGEERAKGNILERFSAQQFPDLHSELNLSSLELGDSALYFCASSPTWAGGGYTFGSGTRLTVV.

The chain carries TRBV6-5 and TRBJ2-1, with D possibly being TRBD1 (8 bases). The CDR3 covers 16 residues. Per germline, CDR1 MNHEY and CDR2 SVGAGI. Deletions cut 1 base from V and 4 bases from J, with 14 bases between. CDR3 amino acids: CASSYYGQGGYNEQFF. CDR3 in DNA: TGTGCCAGCAGTTACTACGGACAGGGAGGGTACAATGAGCAGTTCTTC.

This clonotype came up many times. The rearrangement links TRBV2 to TRBJ2-5; 7 nucleotides match TRBD1. The CDR3 loop spans 15 amino acids. Germline CDR1 SNHLY, CDR2 FYNNEI. The junction had 11 bases not matched to a gene; V was cut back by 6 bases and J by 4 bases. The CDR3 here is CASRTQGMDTETQYF. The DNA of the CDR3 is TGTGCCAGCAGGACACAGGGGATGGACACAGAGACCCAGTACTTC.

This clonotype was detected many times. The rearrangement links TRBV29-1 to TRBJ2-5; D ambiguous. This CDR3 has 13 amino acids. V was shortened by 1 base and J by 7 bases, with 13 bases between the two germline ends. Germline values: CDR1 SQVTM, CDR2 ANQGSEA. DNA of the CDR3: TGCAGCGTTGAAGTTCCCCGACTTCGGACCCAGTACTTC. This codes for CSVEVPRLRTQYF.

The chain is built from TRBV11-2 and TRBJ2-6, with D possibly TRBD2 on 5 matching bases. CDR3 length: 19 amino acids. V was clipped by 2 bases and J by 1 base, with 18 bases between them. In germline, CDR1 is SGHAT, CDR2 FQNNGV. The CDR3 here is CASSLSSGLRGSGANVLTF. In DNA, the CDR3 is TGTGCCAGCAGCTTAAGCTCTGGACTGCGAGGATCTGGGGCCAACGTCCTGACTTTC.

This clonotype was seen repeatedly, ten times or more. The rearrangement joins TRBV6-5 to TRBJ1-2; perhaps TRBD1 as D (6 bases). CDR1 MNHEY and CDR2 SVGAGI come from the germline V gene. Trimming removed 1 base at V and 4 bases at J, with 16 bases between. The CDR3 is 16 amino acids. The CDR3: CASSYYKLTGTYGYTF. The CDR3 DNA follows: TGTGCCAGCAGTTACTACAAACTTACAGGGACCTATGGCTACACCTTC.

This clonotype was seen only a few times. The rearrangement links TRBV20-1 to TRBJ2-7; 7 nucleotides line up with TRBD1. CDR1 is DFQATT and CDR2 is SNEGSKA in the germline V gene (reference sequence). The V segment lost 2 bases and the J segment 6 bases; nucleotides outside the gene matches: 13. This CDR3 region has 15 residues. The CDR3 region is CSARSSTGDPSEQYF. CDR3 coding DNA: TGCAGTGCTAGATCCTCAACAGGGGACCCCTCCGAGCAGTACTTC.

The chain is built from TRBV6-1 and TRBJ2-2, with 9 bases fitting TRBD1. The CDR3 loop spans 15 amino acids. V lost 6 bases and J lost 3; bases outside the gene matches: 5. Germline CDR1 MNHNS, CDR2 SASEGT. This chain's CDR3 is CASRLDRGDTGELFF. The CDR3 DNA is TGTGCCAGCAGGCTAGACAGGGGGGACACCGGGGAGCTGTTTTTT.

This clonotype was counted between two and nine times. CDR3 DNA: TGTGCCATCACACTATCCGGGACAGGGTTTGATGAGCAGTTCTTC. It translates to CAITLSGTGFDEQFF. V and J are TRBV28 and TRBJ2-1; 9 bases map to TRBD1. Germline CDR1 reads MDHEN; CDR2 reads SYDVKM. This CDR3 region has 15 residues. The V gene end was trimmed by 10 bases and the J gene end by 8 bases; junction bases not matched to a gene: 15.

This clonotype was counted many times. This sequence joins TRBV29-1 and TRBJ2-2; D not certain. From germline, CDR1 is SQVTM and CDR2 ANQGSEA. Trimming removed 6 bases from V and 2 bases from J, with 13 bases in between. This CDR3 contains 14 residues. CDR3 DNA sequence: TGCAGCGTCCCACATCAAGCCAACACCGGGGAGCTGTTTTTT. Its translation: CSVPHQANTGELFF.

This chain uses TRBV20-1 with TRBJ1-5; D is uncertain. Germline V gene data show CDR1 as DFQATT and CDR2 as SNEGSKA (reference sequence). The length of the CDR3 is 13 residues. The V end lost 3 bases, the J end lost 2 bases, and 8 bases lay between the germline ends. The CDR3 here is CSASRVGNQPQHF. In DNA, the CDR3 is TGCAGTGCTAGCCGGGTAGGCAATCAGCCCCAGCATTTT.

This clonotype showed up just a few times. CDR3 in DNA: TGTGCCACCAGGGTTTCTGATACGCAGTATTTT. It specifies CATRVSDTQYF. The chain has TRBV25-1 and TRBJ2-3, with a tentative D call TRBD1 (5 bases). Germline V lookup: CDR1 MGHDK, CDR2 SYGVNS. Trimming removed 10 bases from V and 6 bases from J, with 11 bases in between. The CDR3 spans 11 residues.

The V call is TRBV20-1, the J call TRBJ2-1, with unresolved D. CDR3 size: 14 residues. Trimming removed 3 bases from V and 7 bases from J, with 16 bases in between. CDR1 DFQATT and CDR2 SNEGSKA come from the germline V gene (reference sequence). The CDR3 loop is CSARGSTLINEQFF. The CDR3 DNA reads as TGCAGTGCTAGGGGCAGTACCCTAATTAATGAGCAGTTCTTC.

This chain uses TRBV19 with TRBJ2-7; 8 bases align to TRBD1. The V and J ends lost 3 bases and 4 bases, in that order; junction bases with no gene match: 14. The CDR3 is 17 amino acids. CDR1 is LNHDA and CDR2 is SQIVND in the germline V gene (reference sequence). CDR3 bases: TGTGCCAGTAGTATCCGATCCGGGACAGGCAATTTTTACGAGCAGTACTTC. It encodes CASSIRSGTGNFYEQYF.